The 24 T cell receptor beta chains listed next were all sequenced from one sample in a study of graft-versus-host responses after intestinal transplantation. Their antigen targets remain unknown. Here immunoSEQ multiplex PCR was the method, and the copy in TCRdb shows in-frame clones only, minus some. The sample lists about 86,000 clones, roughly four fifths seen once, with about a sixth in the top ten. The input for sequencing was unstimulated CD8+ T cells sorted from spleen or lymph node cells, taken before intestinal transplant. These TCRs come from a human donor who received an intestinal transplant.

This clone has a single count. The V gene is TRBV5-1, the J gene TRBJ2-5; D not resolved. Trimming cost V 0 bases and J 0 bases, with 0 bases left between them. The CDR3 extends over 12 amino acids. Germline V gene lookup returns CDR1 SGHRS and CDR2 YFSETQ. This CDR3 reads CASSLDQETQYF. CDR3 nucleotide sequence: TGCGCCAGCAGCTTGGACCAAGAGACCCAGTACTTC.

J is TRBJ2-3 and V is TRBV27; TRBD1 agrees at 8 bases. Trimming cost V 6 bases and J 1 base; bases outside gene matches: 6. Germline CDR1 is MNHEY and CDR2 is SMNVEV (reference sequence). This CDR3 comprises 15 residues. CDR3 sequence: CASRRTTGGTDTQYF. The CDR3 coding sequence is TGTGCCAGCAGGAGAACGACAGGGGGCACAGATACGCAGTATTTT.

V and J are TRBV29-1 and TRBJ2-2; D not resolved. CDR3 length equals 13 residues. Germline V gene lookup returns CDR1 SQVTM and CDR2 ANQGSEA. Trimming cost V 4 bases and J 2 bases, with 8 bases left between them. CDR3 coding DNA: TGCAGCGTTGCGGCAGCAAACACCGGGGAGCTGTTTTTT. As protein: CSVAAANTGELFF.

The chain uses TRBV7-9 and TRBJ2-2; no firm D call. This CDR3 has 13 residues. V was shortened by 5 bases and J by 3 bases, with 7 bases between the two germline ends. Looked up from germline, CDR1 is SEHNR and CDR2 is FQNEAQ (reference sequence). Here the CDR3 reads CASSPPYTGELFF. DNA for the CDR3: TGTGCCAGCAGCCCACCGTACACCGGGGAGCTGTTTTTT. Drawing the rest from reference TRBV7-9 and TRBJ2-2, the complete variable domain is DTGVSQNPRHKITKRGQNVTFRCDPISEHNRLYWYRQTLGQGPEFLTYFQNEAQLEKSRLLSDRFSAERPKGSFSTLEIQRTEQGDSAMYLCASSPPYTGELFFGEGSRLTVL.

The chain has TRBV6-1 and TRBJ2-7; 7 nucleotides align to TRBD2. There are 13 residues in the CDR3. Germline lookup yields CDR1 MNHNS and CDR2 SASEGT. V lost 10 bases to trimming and J lost 7 bases; unmatched junction nucleotides: 13. CDR3 sequence: CATPGRGDWEQYF. For the CDR3, the DNA is TGTGCCACCCCCGGTCGGGGGGACTGGGAGCAGTACTTC.

The chain couples TRBV29-1 to TRBJ2-1, with D unclear. The CDR3 is made up of 13 amino acids. V was cut by 5 bases and J by 4 bases, with 12 bases left in between. In germline, CDR1 is SQVTM, CDR2 ANQGSEA. CDR3 loop: CSVTGSNYNEQFF. The CDR3 DNA reads TGCAGCGTTACCGGGTCGAATTACAATGAGCAGTTCTTC.

J is TRBJ1-2 and V is TRBV4-1, with unresolved D. The germline gives CDR1 MGHRA, CDR2 YSYEKL. The CDR3 is 18 residues long. Trimming shortened V by 4 bases and J by 0 bases, and 21 bases separated the two germline ends. The CDR3 coding sequence is TGCGCCAGCAGCCGGTTGTTGCGGAAGCAGGCAGCTAACTATGGCTACACCTTC. Protein product: CASSRLLRKQAANYGYTF.

The genes are TRBV6-5 and TRBJ1-4, with 8 positions matching TRBD1. The trim removed 5 bases at V and 8 bases at J, leaving 7 bases unmatched. Germline V gene lookup returns CDR1 MNHEY and CDR2 SVGAGI. This CDR3 is built from 14 residues. Here the CDR3 reads CASSAQGAGEKLFF. In nucleotides, the CDR3 is TGTGCCAGCAGTGCGCAGGGGGCAGGAGAAAAACTGTTTTTT.

The genes are TRBV11-2 and TRBJ2-1, with a weak D call TRBD2 (6 bases). The V gene lost 5 bases and the J gene lost 2 bases, with 10 bases spanning the gap. The CDR3 sequence is 14 residues long. Germline V CDR1 and CDR2: SGHAT, FQNNGV. The DNA of the CDR3 is TGTGCCAGCAGCCACCCGGGGGCCTACAATGAGCAGTTCTTC. Residues: CASSHPGAYNEQFF.

This chain uses TRBV7-8 with TRBJ2-2; TRBD1 aligns across 7 bases. Germline values: CDR1 SGHVS, CDR2 FQNEAQ. This CDR3 region has 14 residues. V trimming: 5 bases; J trimming: 2 bases; junction bases outside the gene matches: 2. The chain's CDR3 is CASSGTVNTGELFF. The CDR3 DNA reads as TGTGCCAGCAGCGGGACAGTCAACACCGGGGAGCTGTTTTTT.

In this sample, this clone turned up once. The chain carries TRBV4-1 and TRBJ1-2; 7 nucleotides agree with TRBD1. Germline V gene data show CDR1 as MGHRA and CDR2 as YSYEKL. This CDR3 has 15 amino acids. V lost 0 bases and J lost 5; bases outside the gene matches: 6. In DNA form, the CDR3 reads TGCGCCAGCAGCCAAGAGGTCAGGGGGTCGTATGGCTACACCTTC. This gives the protein CASSQEVRGSYGYTF.

The chain links TRBV2 to TRBJ2-1, with D perhaps given as TRBD1 or TRBD2 (5 bases each). The CDR3 sequence is 16 residues long. V was pared by 0 bases and J by 1 base, with 10 bases between. CDR1 is SNHLY and CDR2 is FYNNEI in the germline V gene. CDR3 in DNA: TGTGCCAGCAGTGAAGCGGGGGACCAATCCTACAATGAGCAGTTCTTC. Protein sequence: CASSEAGDQSYNEQFF.

The chain carries TRBV28 and TRBJ1-1; tentatively, D is TRBD1 (5 bases). The length of the CDR3 is 14 residues. Trimming cost V 1 base and J 8 bases, with 14 bases left between them. Germline CDR1 is MDHEN and CDR2 is SYDVKM. The CDR3 nucleotides read TGTGCCAGCAGTTTATCTGGGGCAGGGTCCGAAGCTTTCTTT. Amino acids: CASSLSGAGSEAFF.

The rearrangement links TRBV6-6 to TRBJ2-2; 8 bases align to TRBD1. This CDR3 has 15 residues. Germline V gives CDR1 MNHNY, CDR2 SVGAGI (reference sequence). V shed 5 bases, J shed 1 base, and the junction held 3 bases outside the gene matches. The CDR3 nucleotides are TGTGCCAGCAGTCTTGGACAGGGGAACACCGGGGAGCTGTTTTTT. Translated: CASSLGQGNTGELFF.

CDR3 loop: CASSQGSNQPQHF. CDR3 DNA: TGTGCCAGCAGCCAGGGTAGCAATCAGCCCCAGCATTTT. The chain combines TRBV7-9 with TRBJ1-5, with a tentative D call TRBD1 (5 bases). CDR3 length: 13 residues. V dropped 5 bases and J dropped 0 bases, with 5 bases sitting between them. Germline CDR1 SEHNR, CDR2 FQNEAQ (reference sequence).

V and J are TRBV7-9 and TRBJ2-7; D is possibly TRBD1 (5 bases). CDR1 is SEHNR, CDR2 FQNEAQ, per germline (reference sequence). Trimming took off 3 bases at V and 0 bases at J, with 6 bases between the two ends. The CDR3 spans 13 residues. In DNA, the CDR3 is TGTGCCAGCAGCTTCGACAGCTCCTACGAGCAGTACTTC. It is translated as CASSFDSSYEQYF.

The chain has TRBV5-1 and TRBJ2-7, with 9 bases aligning to TRBD2. Trimming removed 3 bases from V and 2 bases from J; junction bases left unmatched: 6. This CDR3 contains 15 residues. Looked up from germline, CDR1 is SGHRS and CDR2 is YFSETQ. CDR3 DNA sequence: TGCGCCAGCAGCTGGACCGGGACTAGCACCTACGAGCAGTACTTC. Its protein product is CASSWTGTSTYEQYF.

This chain links TRBV9 with TRBJ2-1, with unresolved D. Trimming cost V 3 bases and J 1 base, with 8 bases left between them. This CDR3 has 14 amino acids. The germline V gene has CDR1 SGDLS and CDR2 YYNGEE. In nucleotides, the CDR3 is TGTGCCAGCAGCGAGGACCTATCCTACAATGAGCAGTTCTTC. Encoded protein: CASSEDLSYNEQFF.

This clone was counted a single time. The V and J genes are TRBV28 and TRBJ2-5; D is uncertain. Germline V lookup: CDR1 MDHEN, CDR2 SYDVKM. The V end was cut by 1 base, the J end by 2 bases, with 5 bases between. CDR3 size: 13 residues. CDR3 bases: TGTGCCAGCAGTTTATTGGATCAAGAGACCCAGTACTTC. It translates to CASSLLDQETQYF.

V and J are TRBV10-3 and TRBJ2-5; the match to TRBD2 covers 11 bases. V dropped 6 bases and J dropped 1; count of bases not matched to a gene: 7. Germline V lookup: CDR1 ENHRY, CDR2 SYGVKD. This CDR3 spans 16 amino acids. The CDR3, as DNA: TGTGCCATCAGAAGACTAGCGGGACTTCTCCAAGAGACCCAGTACTTC. Translating it yields CAIRRLAGLLQETQYF.

V gene TRBV4-1 combines with J gene TRBJ1-2; D possibly corresponds to TRBD1 (6 bases). Germline values: CDR1 MGHRA, CDR2 YSYEKL. V gave up 3 bases and J gave up 4 bases, with 12 bases separating them. The CDR3 totals 14 residues. This CDR3 is CASSHRTAAYGYTF. CDR3 in DNA: TGCGCCAGCAGCCACCGGACAGCCGCCTATGGCTACACCTTC.

J is TRBJ1-2 and V is TRBV4-1, with 7 bases lining up with TRBD1. The CDR3 length is 15 residues. CDR1 is MGHRA, CDR2 YSYEKL, per germline. The J segment lost 4 bases and the V segment lost 4 bases, leaving 9 bases of the junction unmatched. The CDR3 sequence is CASSLLRGQGYGYTF. CDR3 bases: TGCGCCAGCAGCCTCCTAAGGGGGCAGGGCTATGGCTACACCTTC.

The table lists this clone with a few counts. The chain carries TRBV9 and TRBJ1-1; possible D gene TRBD1, 5 bases. CDR3 length: 14 residues. Germline-derived CDR1 and CDR2 are SGDLS and YYNGEE. V was shortened by 3 bases and J by 3 bases, with 12 bases between the two germline ends. The CDR3 DNA is TGTGCCAGCAGCGCAGGGCCCCAGGACACTGAAGCTTTCTTT. Its protein product is CASSAGPQDTEAFF.

This rearrangement joins TRBV2 to TRBJ2-5, with a possible D match to TRBD2 (5 bases). Looked up from germline, CDR1 is SNHLY and CDR2 is FYNNEI. V was shortened by 4 bases and J by 3 bases, with 15 bases between the two germline ends. CDR3 length: 15 residues. The CDR3 protein is CASSGLAEGEETQYF. The CDR3 DNA reads as TGTGCCAGCAGTGGGCTAGCCGAAGGAGAAGAGACCCAGTACTTC.